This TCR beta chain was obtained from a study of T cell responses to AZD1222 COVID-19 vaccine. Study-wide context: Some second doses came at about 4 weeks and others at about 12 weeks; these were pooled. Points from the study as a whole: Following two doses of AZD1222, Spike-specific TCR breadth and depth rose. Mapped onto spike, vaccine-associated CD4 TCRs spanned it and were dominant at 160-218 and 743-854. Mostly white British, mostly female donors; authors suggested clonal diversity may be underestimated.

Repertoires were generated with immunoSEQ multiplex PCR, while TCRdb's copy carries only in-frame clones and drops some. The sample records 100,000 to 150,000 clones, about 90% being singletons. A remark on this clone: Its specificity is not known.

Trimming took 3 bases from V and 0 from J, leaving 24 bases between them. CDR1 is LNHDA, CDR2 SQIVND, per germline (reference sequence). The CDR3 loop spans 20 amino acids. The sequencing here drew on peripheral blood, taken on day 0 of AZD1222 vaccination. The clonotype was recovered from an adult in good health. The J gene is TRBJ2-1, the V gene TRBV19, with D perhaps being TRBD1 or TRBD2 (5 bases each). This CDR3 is CASSIGQLGPSGSSYNEQFF. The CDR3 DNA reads TGTGCCAGTAGTATTGGTCAACTGGGCCCCTCAGGGAGCTCCTACAATGAGCAGTTCTTC.